Presented here are 30 T cell receptor beta chains from one specimen sequenced in a study of blood T cell repertoires in COVID-19. Clones were read by immunoSEQ multiplex PCR, and TCRdb kept only the in-frame ones, dropping some. Among hundreds of thousands of clones listed, nearly 90% were seen once. Input material: PBMCs or T cells enriched from blood (not recorded which). These receptors originate from a woman in her 30s who had recovered from COVID-19.

This clone was detected only a few times. This chain links TRBV28 with TRBJ2-4; tentative D call: TRBD1 (5 bases). Trimming took 0 bases from V and 15 from J, leaving 12 bases between them. CDR3 length equals 12 residues. Germline CDR1 and CDR2: MDHEN and SYDVKM. CDR3 amino acids: CASSLWPGLAYF. CDR3 bases: TGTGCCAGCAGTTTATGGCCAGGGCTGGCGTACTTC.

The genes are TRBV6-1 and TRBJ1-5; D is uncertain. V dropped 0 bases and J dropped 4 bases, with 10 bases sitting between them. Germline CDR1 reads MNHNS; CDR2 reads SASEGT. The CDR3 totals 15 residues. The CDR3: CASSEAGGTNQPQHF. DNA for the CDR3: TGTGCCAGCAGTGAAGCTGGAGGTACTAATCAGCCCCAGCATTTT.

This chain connects TRBV10-3 to TRBJ1-2, with 8 bases aligning to TRBD1. Germline V gene data show CDR1 as ENHRY and CDR2 as SYGVKD. The CDR3 extends over 13 amino acids. The junction had 2 bases not matched to a gene; V was cut back by 4 bases and J by 4 bases. The CDR3 DNA sequence: TGTGCCATCAGTGGTGGGACAGGCTATGGCTACACCTTC. Translation: CAISGGTGYGYTF.

The chain has TRBV11-2 and TRBJ2-1, with TRBD2 identical over 8 bases. The V gene's germline CDR1 is SGHAT and CDR2 FQNNGV. V was clipped by 1 base and J by 3 bases; unmatched bases: 2. CDR3 length: 15 amino acids. The CDR3 spells CASSLVAGHYNEQFF. CDR3 DNA sequence: TGTGCCAGCAGCTTAGTAGCGGGACACTACAATGAGCAGTTCTTC.

This chain joins TRBV3-1 (or the pseudogene TRBV3-2) and TRBJ1-3; possible D gene TRBD1, 6 bases. The germline V gene has CDR1 LGHDT and CDR2 YNNKEL (reference sequence). Trimming removed 3 bases at V and 4 bases at J, with 10 bases between. This CDR3 has 14 amino acids. The CDR3 region is CASSQGAKGNTIYF. The CDR3 DNA is TGTGCCAGCAGCCAGGGGGCAAAGGGAAACACCATATATTTT.

The chain combines TRBV7-9 with TRBJ2-2, with 7 nucleotides matching TRBD1. Germline lookup yields CDR1 SEHNR and CDR2 FQNEAQ (reference sequence). This CDR3 region has 17 residues. V lost 6 bases, J lost 2 bases, and 12 bases stayed unmatched. The CDR3 DNA follows: TGTGCCAGCAGGGGTGTCTTGGACAGGACCAACACCGGGGAGCTGTTTTTT. The encoded protein is CASRGVLDRTNTGELFF.

The rearrangement links TRBV2 to TRBJ2-5; TRBD2 matches at 7 bases. Germline V gene sequence: CDR1 SNHLY, CDR2 FYNNEI. V lost 4 bases, J lost 3 bases, and 14 bases stayed unmatched. The CDR3 spans 17 residues. The CDR3 sequence: CASSGLLAETVKETQYF. CDR3 in DNA: TGTGCCAGCAGTGGGCTCCTAGCGGAAACCGTAAAAGAGACCCAGTACTTC.

This rearrangement joins TRBV7-3 to TRBJ2-1; D might be TRBD2 (5 bases). CDR3 length: 15 amino acids. The V and J ends lost 4 bases and 0 bases respectively, with 10 bases between them. Germline values: CDR1 SGHTA, CDR2 FQGTGA. CDR3 DNA: TGTGCCAGCAGCTACTCCGGAGGCTCCTACAATGAGCAGTTCTTC. It is translated as CASSYSGGSYNEQFF.

V usage is TRBV20-1 and J usage is TRBJ2-7; D is perhaps TRBD1 (5 bases). CDR3 length equals 11 residues. The germline V gene has CDR1 DFQATT and CDR2 SNEGSKA (reference sequence). Deletions cut 5 bases from V and 6 bases from J, with 11 bases between. This chain's CDR3 is CSAFQGSEQYF. In DNA, the CDR3 is TGCAGTGCTTTTCAGGGTTCCGAGCAGTACTTC.

J is TRBJ1-5 and V is TRBV5-1; weak D call: TRBD1 (5 bases). This CDR3 has 16 amino acids. Germline CDR1 SGHRS, CDR2 YFSETQ. V dropped 2 bases and J dropped 2 bases, with 14 bases sitting between them. The CDR3 is CASSFSPGQGNQPQHF. Here the CDR3 DNA reads TGCGCCAGCAGCTTTTCACCAGGGCAGGGCAATCAGCCCCAGCATTTT.

V gene TRBV12-3 or TRBV12-4 combines with J gene TRBJ1-1, with D possibly matching TRBD1 (5 bases). The CDR3 has 12 amino acids. Trimming shortened V by 4 bases and J by 6 bases, and 9 bases separated the two germline ends. The DNA for the CDR3 is TGTGCCAGCAGTTCTCAGGGCGCTGAAGCTTTCTTT. Encoded protein: CASSSQGAEAFF.

The J gene is TRBJ1-2, the V gene TRBV5-4; D is possibly TRBD1 (6 bases). CDR1 and CDR2 (germline): SGHNT, YYREEE (reference sequence). The V gene lost 4 bases and the J gene lost 7 bases, with 14 bases spanning the gap. This CDR3 region has 13 residues. CDR3 region: CASSPGGVPGYTF. The DNA of the CDR3 is TGTGCCAGCAGCCCTGGGGGCGTCCCTGGCTACACCTTC.

The chain has TRBV15 and TRBJ1-1; possible D gene TRBD1, 5 bases. There are 14 residues in the CDR3. From germline, CDR1 is LNHNV and CDR2 YYDKDF (reference sequence). The V end was cut by 0 bases, the J end by 4 bases, with 9 bases between. Here the CDR3 reads CATSRDGRGTEAFF. The CDR3 bases are TGTGCCACCAGCAGAGATGGGAGGGGCACTGAAGCTTTCTTT.

The rearrangement links TRBV15 to TRBJ2-2; 16 nucleotides agree with TRBD2. J lost 5 bases, V lost 5 bases, and 5 bases had no gene match. Per germline, CDR1 LNHNV and CDR2 YYDKDF (reference sequence). This CDR3 is 17 amino acids long. The CDR3 sequence: CATSGTSGRAYTGELFF. CDR3 DNA sequence: TGTGCCACCAGCGGGACTAGCGGGAGGGCGTATACCGGGGAGCTGTTTTTT. The full variable domain, in which reference TRBV15 and TRBJ2-2 provide the parts outside the CDR3, is DAMVIQNPRYQVTQFGKPVTLSCSQTLNHNVMYWYQQKSSQAPKLLFHYYDKDFNNEADTPDNFQSRRPNTSFCFLDIRSPGLGDTAMYLCATSGTSGRAYTGELFFGEGSRLTVL.

The chain's CDR3 is CSVDLMWDYGTDTQYF. The CDR3, as DNA: TGCAGCGTTGATTTGATGTGGGACTACGGTACAGATACGCAGTATTTT. This chain connects TRBV29-1 to TRBJ2-3; 7 bases are shared with TRBD2. Germline-derived CDR1 and CDR2 are SQVTM and ANQGSEA. The CDR3 is 16 residues long. J was trimmed by 3 bases and V by 3 bases; bases with no gene match: 12.

The CDR3 reads CASSLGIDTEAFF. For the CDR3, the DNA is TGTGCCAGCAGCTTAGGAATAGACACTGAAGCTTTCTTT. This chain links TRBV7-2 with TRBJ1-1; D is uncertain. V gave up 1 base and J gave up 3 bases, with 6 bases separating them. Germline V CDR1 and CDR2: SGHTA, FQGNSA. This CDR3 is 13 amino acids long.

The chain links TRBV19 to TRBJ1-2, with D possibly being TRBD1 (5 bases). With 9 bases removed from V and 4 bases from J, the gap between germline ends came to 15 bases. The CDR3 runs 13 residues. Germline V gene data show CDR1 as LNHDA and CDR2 as SQIVND (reference sequence). Here the CDR3 DNA reads TGTGCCAGCGCGGGACGGCGGACCTATGGCTACACCTTC. Its translation is CASAGRRTYGYTF.

The rearrangement uses TRBV24-1 and TRBJ2-3; TRBD2 aligns across 10 bases. Germline V CDR1 and CDR2: KGHDR, SFDVKD. This CDR3 spans 17 amino acids. Trimming took 0 bases from V and 3 from J; bases not matched to a gene: 5. The CDR3 here is CATSDLVSSGGTDTQYF. The CDR3 DNA reads as TGTGCCACCAGTGATTTGGTGTCTAGCGGGGGTACAGATACGCAGTATTTT.

The chain has TRBV21-1 and TRBJ1-3; the table's D call of TRBD1 was not tested on the DNA. TRBV21-1 is a documented pseudogene. This CDR3 has 16 residues. This CDR3 is CASSARTGEAGNTIYF. The CDR3 nucleotides read TGTGCCAGCAGCGCCAGGACAGGGGAAGCTGGAAACACCATATATTTT.

The chain carries TRBV24-1 and TRBJ2-2; 7 positions match TRBD1. CDR3 size: 18 residues. Per germline, CDR1 KGHDR and CDR2 SFDVKD. V was pared by 5 bases and J by 5 bases, with 16 bases of the junction left unmatched. The CDR3: CATSGRTGTDYGTGELFF. The CDR3, as DNA: TGTGCCACCAGTGGTAGGACCGGGACAGATTATGGAACCGGGGAGCTGTTTTTT.

The chain is built from TRBV19 and TRBJ2-3, with 8 nucleotides matching TRBD1. The V and J ends lost 5 bases and 3 bases, in that order; junction bases with no gene match: 16. Germline CDR1 and CDR2: LNHDA and SQIVND (reference sequence). CDR3 length: 18 amino acids. CDR3 residues: CASSVKPQGAKNTDTQYF. CDR3 bases: TGTGCCAGTAGTGTAAAACCCCAGGGGGCGAAGAATACAGATACGCAGTATTTT.

The chain couples TRBV5-1 to TRBJ2-7; 7 bases agree with TRBD2. Losses at the gene ends were 4 bases for V and 1 base for J; bases not matched to a gene: 5. The CDR3 covers 14 residues. Germline V gene sequence: CDR1 SGHRS, CDR2 YFSETQ. CDR3 amino acids: CASSVAGRSYEQYF. CDR3 bases: TGCGCCAGCAGCGTAGCGGGTAGGTCCTACGAGCAGTACTTC.

This clone was seen a few times. The chain joins TRBV18 to TRBJ1-6; 8 nucleotides agree with TRBD1. The CDR3 runs 15 residues. The V gene end was trimmed by 1 base and the J gene end by 9 bases; junction bases not matched to a gene: 5. Germline-derived CDR1 and CDR2 are KGHSH and LQKENI. The CDR3 spells CASSPLSDRGSPLHF. CDR3 DNA: TGTGCCAGCTCACCACTAAGTGACAGGGGTTCACCCCTCCACTTT.

The chain links TRBV4-1 to TRBJ1-1; 7 nucleotides line up with TRBD1. Germline loops: CDR1 MGHRA, CDR2 YSYEKL. Losses at the gene ends were 1 base for V and 6 bases for J; bases not matched to a gene: 5. This CDR3 is built from 14 residues. CDR3 bases: TGCGCCAGCAGCCAAGTTTACAGGGGCCCTGAAGCTTTCTTT. Translating gives CASSQVYRGPEAFF.

This chain joins TRBV28 and TRBJ1-1; D is unclear. Germline CDR1 is MDHEN and CDR2 is SYDVKM. Trimming stripped 1 base from V and 1 base from J, with 7 bases between. CDR3 length: 14 amino acids. The CDR3 DNA reads TGTGCCAGCAGTTTATACGCGGGGAACACTGAAGCTTTCTTT. Encoded protein: CASSLYAGNTEAFF.

The chain links TRBV21-1 to TRBJ1-1. TRBV21-1 is classified as a pseudogene. The CDR3 runs to 17 residues. CDR3 sequence reads: CASSKNPRGLRNTEAFF. The CDR3 DNA is TGTGCCAGCAGCAAAAACCCCCGAGGGCTACGGAACACTGAAGCTTTCTTT.

The CDR3 sequence: CASSVGRSETQYF. CDR3 DNA: TGTGCCAGCAGCGTAGGGCGGAGCGAGACCCAGTACTTC. The rearrangement joins TRBV9 to TRBJ2-5; D uncertain. This CDR3 is 13 amino acids long. The V end was cut by 0 bases, the J end by 5 bases, with 8 bases between. Germline V gives CDR1 SGDLS, CDR2 YYNGEE. The entire variable domain, with the rest obtained from reference TRBV9 and TRBJ2-5, is as follows: DSGVTQTPKHLITATGQRVTLRCSPRSGDLSVYWYQQSLDQGLQFLIQYYNGEERAKGNILERFSAQQFPDLHSELNLSSLELGDSALYFCASSVGRSETQYFGPGTRLLVL.

The gene calls are TRBV6-5 and TRBJ1-1, with D perhaps TRBD1 (5 bases). CDR1 MNHEY and CDR2 SVGAGI come from the germline V gene. With 0 bases removed from V and 0 bases from J, the gap between germline ends came to 11 bases. The CDR3 sequence is 16 residues long. The CDR3, as DNA: TGTGCCAGCAGTTACTCGATGTGGGGGGTGAACACTGAAGCTTTCTTT. It specifies CASSYSMWGVNTEAFF.

This chain joins TRBV5-6 and TRBJ1-2; 9 bases match TRBD1. Trimming removed 4 bases from V and 3 bases from J; junction bases left unmatched: 10. This CDR3 has 16 residues. Germline assignment: CDR1 SGHDT and CDR2 YYEEEE. The CDR3 nucleotides read TGTGCCAGCAGCCCCCGGGACAGGGTATCCTACTATGGCTACACCTTC. Protein sequence: CASSPRDRVSYYGYTF.

This clone was counted once. The gene calls are TRBV27 and TRBJ2-1; the match to TRBD1 covers 8 bases. CDR1 and CDR2 from the germline V gene are MNHEY and SMNVEV (reference sequence). This CDR3 region has 14 residues. Losses at the gene ends were 5 bases for V and 2 bases for J; bases not matched to a gene: 2. The CDR3 sequence: CASSGTGTYNEQFF. CDR3 bases: TGTGCCAGCAGTGGGACAGGCACCTACAATGAGCAGTTCTTC.